This passage covers 31 T cell receptor beta chains from one sample sequenced in a study of shared clonotypes between healthy human individuals. Repertoires were generated with immunoSEQ multiplex PCR, while TCRdb's copy carries only in-frame clones and drops some. The sample includes nearly 2 million clones, just under 95% of them seen just once. Terminally differentiated effector memory CD45RA+ cells were excluded by CCR7 positive selection of CD45RO-negative cells. The specimen sequenced was naive CD8+ T cells sorted from blood. These receptors all stem from a man younger than 35 in good health.

In the case of this clone: Other nucleotide sequences in the sample specify the same CDR3. J is TRBJ2-1 and V is TRBV7-9; D not resolved. Trimming stripped 5 bases from V and 0 bases from J, with 5 bases between. Germline V gene lookup returns CDR1 SEHNR and CDR2 FQNEAQ (reference sequence). CDR3 length: 13 residues. The CDR3 reads CASSLSSYNEQFF. The CDR3 region has the DNA TGTGCCAGCAGCCTCAGCTCCTACAATGAGCAGTTCTTC. Combining the CDR3 with reference TRBV7-9 and TRBJ2-1 gives the whole variable domain DTGVSQNPRHKITKRGQNVTFRCDPISEHNRLYWYRQTLGQGPEFLTYFQNEAQLEKSRLLSDRFSAERPKGSFSTLEIQRTEQGDSAMYLCASSLSSYNEQFFGPGTRLTVL.

The CDR3 protein is CASSQTIGGDTTGELFF. The CDR3 DNA sequence: TGTGCCAGCAGCCAAACAATCGGCGGGGACACGACCGGGGAGCTGTTTTTT. The rearrangement joins TRBV4-2 to TRBJ2-2, with D possibly being TRBD1 or TRBD2 (6 bases each). Germline lookup yields CDR1 LGHNA and CDR2 YNFKEQ. Trimming removed 2 bases at V and 5 bases at J, with 18 bases between. The CDR3 covers 17 residues.

The chain employs TRBV6-1 and TRBJ2-7; 7 nucleotides align to TRBD2. CDR1 MNHNS and CDR2 SASEGT come from the germline V gene. This CDR3 region has 15 residues. Trimming removed 3 bases from V and 2 bases from J; junction bases left unmatched: 7. DNA of the CDR3: TGTGCCAGCAGTGAGGGAGGGGACTTTCCCTACGAGCAGTACTTC. Translating it yields CASSEGGDFPYEQYF.

This chain links TRBV2 with TRBJ2-7, with D perhaps matching TRBD2 (5 bases). Trimming left V 2 bases short and J 0 bases short, with 11 bases between. CDR3 length: 15 residues. Looked up from germline, CDR1 is SNHLY and CDR2 is FYNNEI. For the CDR3, the DNA is TGTGCCAGCAGTGAACTAGCCGAAAACTCCTACGAGCAGTACTTC. Amino acids: CASSELAENSYEQYF.

The chain couples TRBV5-1 to TRBJ2-3; TRBD2 matches 14 bases. Germline CDR1 and CDR2: SGHRS and YFSETQ. The trim removed 6 bases at V and 6 bases at J, leaving 6 bases unmatched. This CDR3 has 15 amino acids. The CDR3, as DNA: TGCGCCAGCACGGGACTAGCGGGAGCGGTGGATACGCAGTATTTT. It is translated as CASTGLAGAVDTQYF.

This clone appeared once. This chain links TRBV2 with TRBJ2-3; D gene uncertain. Trimming shortened V by 3 bases and J by 0 bases, and 7 bases separated the two germline ends. Germline-derived CDR1 and CDR2 are SNHLY and FYNNEI. The CDR3 totals 14 residues. CDR3: CASSDLVSTDTQYF. The DNA for the CDR3 is TGTGCCAGCAGTGACCTAGTAAGCACAGATACGCAGTATTTT. Full variable domain (rest looked up from reference TRBV2 and TRBJ2-3): EPEVTQTPSHQVTQMGQEVILRCVPISNHLYFYWYRQILGQKVEFLVSFYNNEISEKSEIFDDQFSVERPDGSNFTLKIRSTKLEDSAMYFCASSDLVSTDTQYFGPGTRLTVL.

The chain combines TRBV4-1 with TRBJ1-5, with TRBD1 as a possible D gene (5 bases). V lost 1 base to trimming and J lost 1 base, with 8 bases between them. Germline V lookup: CDR1 MGHRA, CDR2 YSYEKL. This CDR3 contains 15 residues. The CDR3 coding sequence is TGCGCCAGCAGCCAAGCCAGGGCGAGCAATCAGCCCCAGCATTTT. It yields the protein CASSQARASNQPQHF.

This chain links TRBV6-5 with TRBJ1-1; D not resolved. CDR1 and CDR2 (germline): MNHEY, SVGAGI. This CDR3 has 11 amino acids. Trimming stripped 5 bases from V and 6 bases from J, with 7 bases between. The CDR3 loop reads CASSVGSEAFF. The CDR3 nucleotides are TGTGCCAGCAGTGTGGGTTCTGAAGCTTTCTTT.

This chain joins TRBV27 and TRBJ1-1, with D hard to call. Germline CDR1 is MNHEY and CDR2 is SMNVEV (reference sequence). V lost 8 bases and J 4 bases, leaving 14 bases between the germline ends. The length of the CDR3 is 13 residues. CDR3 nucleotides: TGTGCCAGCGGGCGGGGAGCGGGCACTGAAGCTTTCTTT. Translated, it gives CASGRGAGTEAFF.

This clone is a singleton in its sample. The chain employs TRBV7-6 and TRBJ2-7, with TRBD2 matching 8 bases. Trimming took 0 bases from V and 4 from J; bases not matched to a gene: 5. The CDR3 is 15 residues long. Looked up from germline, CDR1 is SGHVS and CDR2 is FNYEAQ. For the CDR3, the DNA is TGTGCCAGCAGCTTAGCGGCGGGAGGCCAATACGAGCAGTACTTC. It specifies CASSLAAGGQYEQYF.

This chain joins TRBV6-5 and TRBJ1-1, with TRBD1 identical over 7 bases. The CDR3 spans 15 residues. The ends lost 1 base at V and 1 base at J; junction bases unmatched: 3. Germline values: CDR1 MNHEY, CDR2 SVGAGI. The CDR3 DNA is TGTGCCAGCAGTTACTGGGGACAGCCGAACACTGAAGCTTTCTTT. Its protein product is CASSYWGQPNTEAFF.

The J gene is TRBJ2-7, the V gene TRBV11-2; D is undetermined. Trimming removed 1 base at V and 5 bases at J, with 12 bases between. The germline V gene encodes CDR1 SGHAT and CDR2 FQNNGV. The CDR3 covers 14 residues. CDR3 DNA: TGTGCCAGCAGCTTAGGGTCTATATATGACGAGCAGTACTTC. This sequence encodes CASSLGSIYDEQYF.

V is TRBV5-6 and J is TRBJ2-5, with D unclear. The CDR3 is 13 amino acids. The ends were cut back, 0 bases at V and 2 bases at J, with 5 bases in the middle. The V gene's germline CDR1 is SGHDT and CDR2 YYEEEE. Here the CDR3 reads CASSLVVQETQYF. In DNA form, the CDR3 reads TGTGCCAGCAGCTTGGTTGTTCAAGAGACCCAGTACTTC.

For this clone: The sample contains more than one DNA sequence encoding this CDR3. The CDR3 nucleotides read TGTGCCAGCAGCCCCGGGCCAGTCCAGCCCCAGCATTTT. It codes for CASSPGPVQPQHF. The chain employs TRBV5-6 and TRBJ1-5; D gene unclear. The CDR3 length is 13 residues. V was cut by 4 bases and J by 7 bases, with 12 bases left in between. Germline V gene sequence: CDR1 SGHDT, CDR2 YYEEEE.

This chain's CDR3 is CASSSTSGNYNEQFF. DNA of the CDR3: TGTGCCAGCAGCTCCACTAGCGGGAACTACAATGAGCAGTTCTTC. The rearrangement links TRBV5-6 to TRBJ2-1; 10 bases are shared with TRBD2. V gave up 3 bases and J gave up 3 bases; unmatched junction bases: 3. CDR1 SGHDT and CDR2 YYEEEE come from the germline V gene. The CDR3 is made up of 15 amino acids.

This rearrangement joins TRBV7-8 to TRBJ2-5; TRBD2 agrees at 10 bases. CDR3 size: 15 residues. The trim removed 4 bases at V and 5 bases at J, leaving 7 bases unmatched. Per the germline V gene, CDR1 is SGHVS and CDR2 is FQNEAQ. As DNA, the CDR3 is TGTGCCAGCAGCTCAAGCGGGGGGGCCTGGGAGACCCAGTACTTC. It specifies CASSSSGGAWETQYF.

The table lists this clone with a count of one. The genes are TRBV13 and TRBJ1-2; possibly TRBD1 for D (6 bases). Germline CDR1 and CDR2: PRHDT and FYEKMQ (reference sequence). This CDR3 spans 16 amino acids. The V end was cut by 4 bases, the J end by 4 bases, with 19 bases between. CDR3 protein: CASSSTGTRSPYGYTF. CDR3 nucleotides: TGTGCCAGCAGCTCCACCGGGACAAGGTCTCCCTATGGCTACACCTTC.

The CDR3 DNA reads TGCAGCGTTGGTAACCTGGACGGTATTCCAGAGCAGTACTTC. This encodes CSVGNLDGIPEQYF. This rearrangement joins TRBV29-1 to TRBJ2-7; no definite D call. The germline gives CDR1 SQVTM, CDR2 ANQGSEA. Trimming cost V 4 bases and J 7 bases, with 20 bases left between them. CDR3 length: 14 residues.

This rearrangement joins TRBV5-6 to TRBJ2-7; tentatively, D is TRBD2 (6 bases). Germline V gene sequence: CDR1 SGHDT, CDR2 YYEEEE. The CDR3 consists of 13 residues. Between the trimmed V and J ends, which lost 3 bases and 6 bases, there was a span of 13 bases. The CDR3 coding sequence is TGTGCCAGCAGCTCTCTCCAGGGAGGCGAGCAGTACTTC. It is translated as CASSSLQGGEQYF.

The chain joins TRBV27 to TRBJ2-2; maybe TRBD2 (6 bases). CDR3 length equals 13 residues. Trimming took 6 bases from V and 3 from J, leaving 8 bases between them. Germline loops: CDR1 MNHEY, CDR2 SMNVEV (reference sequence). The CDR3 region has the DNA TGTGCCAGCAGGGAGCGGGACACCGGGGAGCTGTTTTTT. Its translation is CASRERDTGELFF.

This rearrangement joins TRBV6-5 to TRBJ2-3; possibly TRBD1 or TRBD2 for D (5 bases each). This CDR3 is built from 14 residues. Germline CDR1 and CDR2: MNHEY and SVGAGI. The germline V and J ends were trimmed by 5 bases and 6 bases, with 15 bases remaining between them. CDR3 bases: TGTGCCAGCAGTCCCCCCGGGACGTGGGATACGCAGTATTTT. It specifies CASSPPGTWDTQYF.

The J gene is TRBJ2-7, the V gene TRBV27; no clear D gene. The ends were cut back, 2 bases at V and 1 base at J, with 12 bases in the middle. CDR3 length: 15 residues. Looked up from germline, CDR1 is MNHEY and CDR2 is SMNVEV (reference sequence). The CDR3 region has the DNA TGTGCCAGCAGTTTAAGGCTTTGGGGATCCTACGAGCAGTACTTC. Translated, it gives CASSLRLWGSYEQYF.

This clone was seen only a few times. The chain couples TRBV28 to TRBJ1-5; possibly TRBD1 for D (5 bases). CDR3 length: 14 amino acids. Germline V gene sequence: CDR1 MDHEN, CDR2 SYDVKM. V gave up 8 bases and J gave up 0 bases, with 11 bases separating them. Written as DNA, the CDR3 is TGTGCCAGCGGAGACAGTGATAGCAATCAGCCCCAGCATTTT. Residues: CASGDSDSNQPQHF.

The chain uses TRBV27 and TRBJ2-7; 7 bases are shared with TRBD2. The V gene end was trimmed by 6 bases and the J gene end by 6 bases; junction bases not matched to a gene: 29. This CDR3 has 20 residues. Germline values: CDR1 MNHEY, CDR2 SMNVEV (reference sequence). The CDR3, as DNA: TGTGCCAGCAGCGATACCCGACCCCTTCAGACTAGCCCCAGTTCTCCCGAGCAGTACTTC. Translation: CASSDTRPLQTSPSSPEQYF.

This sequence joins TRBV21-1 and TRBJ1-6; the DNA was not compared with TRBD1, the D call given in the table. TRBV21-1 is annotated as a pseudogene. This CDR3 contains 15 residues. The CDR3 DNA is TGTGCCAGCAGCCCCGGGGACAGACCCAATTCACCCCTCCACTTT. Its protein product is CASSPGDRPNSPLHF.

This chain joins TRBV5-1 and TRBJ2-7; 7 positions agree with TRBD1. With V trimmed by 4 bases and J by 2 bases, 6 bases remained unmatched. Looked up from germline, CDR1 is SGHRS and CDR2 is YFSETQ. The CDR3 has 14 residues. This CDR3 reads CASSQDRQTYEQYF. The CDR3 region has the DNA TGCGCCAGCAGCCAGGACAGGCAGACCTACGAGCAGTACTTC.

The chain links TRBV5-1 to TRBJ2-7; D assignment may be TRBD1 or TRBD2 (5 bases each). The CDR3 sequence is 15 residues long. Germline lookup yields CDR1 SGHRS and CDR2 YFSETQ. The V end was cut by 1 base, the J end by 2 bases, with 13 bases between. DNA for the CDR3: TGCGCCAGCAGCTTGCAAGGGACGGGTGCCTACGAGCAGTACTTC. Translation: CASSLQGTGAYEQYF.

This clone showed up just once. The chain is built from TRBV29-1 and TRBJ2-1; TRBD2 might be the D (7 bases). This CDR3 region has 13 residues. V was trimmed by 1 base and J by 10 bases, leaving 14 bases between them. Germline loops: CDR1 SQVTM, CDR2 ANQGSEA. CDR3 coding DNA: TGCAGCGTTGAAGTGGGGGGGCACGCGGAGCAGTTCTTC. The encoded protein is CSVEVGGHAEQFF.

This rearrangement joins TRBV6-1 to TRBJ1-1; the D is unclear. In germline, CDR1 is MNHNS, CDR2 SASEGT. The CDR3 has 14 residues. V lost 5 bases and J 7 bases, leaving 17 bases between the germline ends. CDR3 sequence reads: CASSNSNLGREAFF. CDR3 DNA: TGTGCCAGCAGTAACAGCAATCTGGGCCGTGAAGCTTTCTTT.

The chain links TRBV6-1 to TRBJ1-2; D ambiguous. Germline loops: CDR1 MNHNS, CDR2 SASEGT. Deletions cut 2 bases from V and 2 bases from J, with 15 bases between. The length of the CDR3 is 16 residues. CDR3 DNA sequence: TGTGCCAGCAGTGAACGATTAGGCCCTTTGAACTATGGCTACACCTTC. Its protein is CASSERLGPLNYGYTF.

This clone was observed a few times. Other DNA sequences of this sample code for an identical CDR3. This chain links TRBV2 with TRBJ1-1; the D is unclear. V was shortened by 2 bases and J by 3 bases, with 4 bases between the two germline ends. The CDR3 contains 12 residues. Germline V CDR1 and CDR2: SNHLY, FYNNEI. This CDR3 is CASSELDTEAFF. The DNA of the CDR3 is TGTGCCAGCAGTGAATTGGACACTGAAGCTTTCTTT.